Below, 8 T cell receptor beta chains from the same sample are listed, as sequenced in a study of T-cell memory formation after mild COVID-19. TCRdb processed the 5' RACE reads anew with MiXCR; each CDR3 protein has one entry. Seen here are 5,000 or so distinct CDR3 sequences, around a quarter observed once, and the top ten hold around 2.2%. The sample comprised PBMCs or a T cell subset sorted from them (not recorded which). These receptors all come from an adult who had mild COVID-19 (a few samples of this study predate the infection). Cell type and time point are not known.

By proportion, this clonotype is medium-sized. The rearrangement uses TRBV4-3 and TRBJ2-7, with 8 bases matching TRBD2. The CDR3 is 16 amino acids. Germline loops: CDR1 LGHNA, CDR2 YSLEER. After removal of 1 base from V and 6 bases from J, the junction contained 11 bases not matched to a gene. CDR3 coding DNA: TGCGCCAGCAGCCAAGGGCCGGGACTAGAAGGTCCCGAGCAGTACTTC. Its translation is CASSQGPGLEGPEQYF.

This clonotype was found many times. CDR3 sequence (DNA): TGCGCCAGCAGCTTGGCCCCGGATCAGCCCCAGCATTTT. Its protein is CASSLAPDQPQHF. This chain connects TRBV5-1 to TRBJ1-5; D unclear. The CDR3 is 13 residues long. Deletions cut 0 bases from V and 5 bases from J, with 6 bases between. Per germline, CDR1 SGHRS and CDR2 YFSETQ.

The chain couples TRBV12-3 or TRBV12-4 to TRBJ2-1, with 8 bases fitting TRBD1. V was clipped by 5 bases and J by 5 bases; unmatched bases: 8. CDR3 length equals 15 residues. The CDR3 nucleotides read TGTGCCAGCAGTCTAGGACAGGGCTGGGACAATGAGCAGTTCTTC. This codes for CASSLGQGWDNEQFF.

Within the sample, this clonotype is medium-sized. The V call is TRBV4-3, the J call TRBJ2-3; tentatively, D is TRBD2 (5 bases). CDR3 length: 16 residues. V lost 0 bases and J 4 bases, leaving 14 bases between the germline ends. From germline, CDR1 is LGHNA and CDR2 YSLEER. CDR3 sequence (DNA): TGCGCCAGCAGCCAAGATCTGAGCGGTGGTGCAGATACGCAGTATTTT. Protein product: CASSQDLSGGADTQYF.

This clonotype is judged medium-sized. The rearrangement joins TRBV5-1 to TRBJ1-1; a weak D match, TRBD1 (5 bases). The CDR3 extends over 14 amino acids. The ends were cut back, 0 bases at V and 7 bases at J, with 13 bases in the middle. Per the germline V gene, CDR1 is SGHRS and CDR2 is YFSETQ. The CDR3 spells CASSLVGGGDEAFF. DNA for the CDR3: TGCGCCAGCAGCTTGGTTGGGGGTGGGGATGAAGCTTTCTTT.

V and J are TRBV4-2 and TRBJ2-3; D is ambiguous. This CDR3 has 12 amino acids. Germline CDR1 and CDR2: LGHNA and YNFKEQ. Trimming removed 0 bases from V and 7 bases from J, with 5 bases in between. The DNA for the CDR3 is TGTGCCAGCAGCCAAGAACCTTATACGCAGTATTTT. It specifies CASSQEPYTQYF.

By frequency in the sample, this clonotype is medium-sized. CDR3 sequence (DNA): TGCAGCGTTGAAGATCTTATAGTCGTTGGCTCAGATACGCAGTATTTT. Translating gives CSVEDLIVVGSDTQYF. The chain recombines TRBV29-1 with TRBJ2-3; D is unclear. This CDR3 spans 16 amino acids. V shed 0 bases and J shed 4 bases, with 17 bases lying between them. Germline-derived CDR1 and CDR2 are SQVTM and ANQGSEA.

By share, this clonotype ranks as medium-sized. The chain recombines TRBV7-3 with TRBJ2-3; 8 nucleotides align to TRBD2. This CDR3 region has 14 residues. Germline V gene data show CDR1 as SGHTA and CDR2 as FQGTGA. V shed 6 bases and J 0 bases; nucleotides not matched to a gene: 2. This CDR3 is CASRTSVSTDTQYF. The CDR3 coding sequence is TGTGCCAGCAGGACTAGCGTAAGCACAGATACGCAGTATTTT.